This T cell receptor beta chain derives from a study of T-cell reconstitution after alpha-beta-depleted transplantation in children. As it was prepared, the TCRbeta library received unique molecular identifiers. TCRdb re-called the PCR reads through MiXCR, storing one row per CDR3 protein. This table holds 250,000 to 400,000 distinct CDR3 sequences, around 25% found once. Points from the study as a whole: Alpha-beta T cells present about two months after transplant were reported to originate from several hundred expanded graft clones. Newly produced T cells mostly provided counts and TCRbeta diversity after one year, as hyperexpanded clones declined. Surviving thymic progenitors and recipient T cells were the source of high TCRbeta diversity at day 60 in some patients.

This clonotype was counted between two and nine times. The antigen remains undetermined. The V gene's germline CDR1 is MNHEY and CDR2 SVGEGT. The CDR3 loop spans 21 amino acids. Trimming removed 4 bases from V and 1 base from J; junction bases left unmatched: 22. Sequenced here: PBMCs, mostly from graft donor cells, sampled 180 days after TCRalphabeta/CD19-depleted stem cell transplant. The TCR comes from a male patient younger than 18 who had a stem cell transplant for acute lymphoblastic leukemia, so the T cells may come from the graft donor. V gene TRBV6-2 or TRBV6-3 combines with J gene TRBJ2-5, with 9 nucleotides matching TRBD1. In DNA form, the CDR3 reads TGTGCCAGCAGTTCTCCGGGACAGGGACGGTTGAGGATCCCAACCCAAGAGACCCAGTACTTC. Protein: CASSSPGQGRLRIPTQETQYF.